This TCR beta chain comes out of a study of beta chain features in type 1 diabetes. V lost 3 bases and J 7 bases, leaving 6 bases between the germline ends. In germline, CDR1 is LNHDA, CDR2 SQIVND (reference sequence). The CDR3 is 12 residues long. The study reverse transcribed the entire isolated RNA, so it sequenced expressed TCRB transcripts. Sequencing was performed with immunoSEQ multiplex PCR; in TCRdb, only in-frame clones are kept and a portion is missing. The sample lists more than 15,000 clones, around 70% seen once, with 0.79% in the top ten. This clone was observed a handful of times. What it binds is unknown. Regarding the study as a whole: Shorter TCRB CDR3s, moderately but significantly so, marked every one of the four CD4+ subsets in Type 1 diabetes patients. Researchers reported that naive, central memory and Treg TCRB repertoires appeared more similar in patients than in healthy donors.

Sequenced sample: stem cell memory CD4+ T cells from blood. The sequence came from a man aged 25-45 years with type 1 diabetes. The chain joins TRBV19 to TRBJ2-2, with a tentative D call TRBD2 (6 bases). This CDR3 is CASSMRGGELFF. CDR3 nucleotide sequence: TGTGCCAGTAGTATGCGGGGCGGGGAGCTGTTTTTT.